Shown below are 23 T cell receptor beta chains from a single sample sequenced in a study of beta chain features in type 1 diabetes. The sequenced template was cDNA made from the entire isolated RNA. Assay used: immunoSEQ multiplex PCR; TCRdb lists only in-frame clones, some missing. The data hold about 9,200 clones, with approximately 80% observed a single time. The specimen sequenced was Tregs from blood. The receptors originated from a woman aged 18-30 years in good health.

V gene TRBV5-1 combines with J gene TRBJ1-5; no reliable D call. The CDR3 spans 13 residues. Germline V lookup: CDR1 SGHRS, CDR2 YFSETQ. Trimming pared 4 bases from V and 6 bases from J, leaving 11 bases between. The CDR3 region is CASSRSGGQPQHF. For the CDR3, the DNA is TGCGCCAGCAGCCGCTCAGGAGGTCAGCCCCAGCATTTT.

The chain has TRBV14 and TRBJ1-2, with 7 bases fitting TRBD1. Germline loops: CDR1 SGHDN, CDR2 FVKESK. V was clipped by 2 bases and J by 5 bases; unmatched bases: 2. The CDR3 covers 13 residues. The CDR3 loop is CASSQNRGYGYTF. DNA of the CDR3: TGTGCCAGCAGCCAAAACAGGGGTTATGGCTACACCTTC.

CDR3 bases: TGTGCCAGTACAATTGGGACTCCTGCCCCCCAGCATTTT. It encodes CASTIGTPAPQHF. V and J are TRBV19 and TRBJ1-5; D perhaps matches TRBD1 (5 bases). The CDR3 has 13 residues. V was pared by 7 bases and J by 10 bases, with 17 bases between. CDR1 and CDR2 from the germline V gene are LNHDA and SQIVND (reference sequence).

The gene calls are TRBV10-3 and TRBJ2-1; 9 nucleotides agree with TRBD1. Trimming cost V 7 bases and J 8 bases; bases outside gene matches: 6. Germline CDR1 is ENHRY and CDR2 is SYGVKD. This CDR3 is built from 13 residues. The CDR3 loop reads CAITRDRVDEQFF. In DNA form, the CDR3 reads TGTGCCATCACCCGGGACAGGGTCGATGAGCAGTTCTTC.

V usage is TRBV11-2 and J usage is TRBJ2-7; TRBD2 matches at 15 bases. The CDR3 consists of 20 residues. The junction had 10 bases not matched to a gene; V was cut back by 0 bases and J by 1 base. Germline assignment: CDR1 SGHAT and CDR2 FQNNGV. The CDR3 is CASSLDPRGLAGGRSYEQYF. In nucleotides, the CDR3 is TGTGCCAGCAGCTTAGATCCCCGGGGACTAGCGGGAGGCCGATCCTACGAGCAGTACTTC.

This clone was seen a few times. The chain recombines TRBV7-9 with TRBJ2-2; 8 bases map to TRBD2. The CDR3 length is 15 residues. J lost 5 bases, V lost 6 bases, and 8 bases had no gene match. Germline lookup yields CDR1 SEHNR and CDR2 FQNEAQ (reference sequence). The CDR3 region has the DNA TGTGCCAGCAGGGCCAGCGGGAGTGGGACCGGGGAGCTGTTTTTT. Amino acids: CASRASGSGTGELFF.

J is TRBJ2-7 and V is TRBV5-4; 9 bases map to TRBD1. The CDR3 consists of 14 residues. Germline V CDR1 and CDR2: SGHNT, YYREEE (reference sequence). J lost 4 bases, V lost 4 bases, and 6 bases had no gene match. CDR3 coding DNA: TGTGCCAGCAGCCCTGGCGGACAGGGGTACGAGCAGTACTTC. Translation: CASSPGGQGYEQYF.

The V call is TRBV5-6, the J call TRBJ2-1, with 12 bases fitting TRBD1. Germline assignment: CDR1 SGHDT and CDR2 YYEEEE. The CDR3 runs 16 residues. V trimming: 4 bases; J trimming: 0 bases; junction bases outside the gene matches: 2. The CDR3 DNA follows: TGTGCCAGCAGCCCGGGACAGGGGGCCTCCTACAATGAGCAGTTCTTC. It translates to CASSPGQGASYNEQFF. Full variable domain (missing parts from reference TRBV5-6 and TRBJ2-1): DAGVTQSPTHLIKTRGQQVTLRCSPKSGHDTVSWYQQALGQGPQFIFQYYEEEERQRGNFPDRFSGHQFPNYSSELNVNALLLGDSALYLCASSPGQGASYNEQFFGPGTRLTVL.

The chain couples TRBV23-1 to TRBJ2-1; 8 nucleotides line up with TRBD1. TRBV23-1 is sorted into the ORF group, with uncertain function. The CDR3 runs to 17 residues. V was pared by 1 base and J by 6 bases, with 11 bases of the junction left unmatched. CDR3 in amino acids: CASSQFFPGGLINEQFF. CDR3 coding DNA: TGCGCCAGCAGTCAATTTTTTCCAGGGGGCTTGATCAATGAGCAGTTCTTC.

The chain recombines TRBV13 with TRBJ2-1, with 13 bases fitting TRBD2. V shed 1 base and J 7 bases; nucleotides not matched to a gene: 7. This CDR3 has 17 amino acids. Germline CDR1 and CDR2: PRHDT and FYEKMQ (reference sequence). The CDR3 spells CASSLVEGLAGMNEQFF. The CDR3 DNA sequence: TGTGCCAGCAGCTTAGTGGAGGGACTAGCGGGAATGAATGAGCAGTTCTTC.

The rearrangement links TRBV21-1 to TRBJ2-7; TRBD1 is the table's D call, not checked against the DNA. TRBV21-1 is marked as a pseudogene. The CDR3 extends over 14 amino acids. CDR3 in amino acids: CASSKRGGSYEQYF. The CDR3, as DNA: TGTGCCAGCAGCAAAAGAGGGGGTTCCTACGAGCAGTACTTC.

J is TRBJ2-1 and V is TRBV6-6; the match to TRBD2 covers 9 bases. The V segment lost 7 bases and the J segment 4 bases; nucleotides outside the gene matches: 8. CDR1 and CDR2 (germline): MNHNY, SVGAGI (reference sequence). The CDR3 consists of 15 residues. CDR3 in amino acids: CASTRAGGLYNEQFF. DNA of the CDR3: TGTGCCAGCACCAGAGCGGGAGGCTTGTACAATGAGCAGTTCTTC.

This clone came up a few times. The V and J genes are TRBV7-2 and TRBJ2-7; D might be TRBD2 (8 bases). Per germline, CDR1 SGHTA and CDR2 FQGNSA. The CDR3 has 14 residues. The germline V and J ends were trimmed by 5 bases and 9 bases, with 20 bases remaining between them. CDR3 bases: TGTGCCAGCAGCCCAGGGGGGACTAGAGGTGCGCAGTACTTC. Its translation is CASSPGGTRGAQYF. Full variable domain (outside the CDR3, taken from reference TRBV7-2 and TRBJ2-7): GAGVSQSPSNKVTEKGKDVELRCDPISGHTALYWYRQSLGQGLEFLIYFQGNSAPDKSGLPSDRFSAERTGGSVSTLTIQRTQQEDSAVYLCASSPGGTRGAQYFGPGTRLTVT.

CDR3 protein: CASSSAVSGANVLTF. In DNA, the CDR3 is TGTGCCAGCAGCTCCGCAGTATCTGGGGCCAACGTCCTGACTTTC. The V and J genes are TRBV11-2 and TRBJ2-6; D is ambiguous. The CDR3 runs to 15 residues. The germline gives CDR1 SGHAT, CDR2 FQNNGV. The V end lost 4 bases, the J end lost 1 base, and 8 bases lay between the germline ends. Full variable domain (outside the CDR3, taken from reference TRBV11-2 and TRBJ2-6): EAGVAQSPRYKIIEKRQSVAFWCNPISGHATLYWYQQILGQGPKLLIQFQNNGVVDDSQLPKDRFSAERLKGVDSTLKIQPAKLEDSAVYLCASSSAVSGANVLTFGAGSRLTVL.

The CDR3 nucleotides are TGTGCCAGCAGCACCGGGACAGCCACCGTGAACACTGAAGCTTTCTTT. Amino acid sequence: CASSTGTATVNTEAFF. The V and J genes are TRBV5-4 and TRBJ1-1, with 7 positions matching TRBD1. With V trimmed by 4 bases and J by 0 bases, 9 bases remained unmatched. The CDR3 contains 16 residues. CDR1 and CDR2 from the germline V gene are SGHNT and YYREEE (reference sequence).

This chain joins TRBV29-1 and TRBJ1-2; possibly TRBD1 for D (5 bases). V gave up 4 bases and J gave up 4 bases, with 16 bases separating them. CDR1 is SQVTM, CDR2 ANQGSEA, per germline. The CDR3 is 14 amino acids. CDR3 DNA: TGCAGCGTTGCCTACGGAGGGCAGGGCTATGGCTACACCTTC. Translating gives CSVAYGGQGYGYTF. The whole variable domain, remainder taken from reference TRBV29-1 and TRBJ1-2, is SAVISQKPSRDICQRGTSLTIQCQVDSQVTMMFWYRQQPGQSLTLIATANQGSEATYESGFVIDKFPISRPNLTFSTLTVSNMSPEDSSIYLCSVAYGGQGYGYTFGSGTRLTVV.

This chain joins TRBV30 and TRBJ1-1, with 10 bases identical to TRBD1. This CDR3 region has 13 residues. Germline trimming cut 2 bases from V and 12 bases from J; bases unmatched to any gene: 9. CDR1 is GTSNPN and CDR2 is SVGIG in the germline V gene (reference sequence). The CDR3 DNA reads as TGTGCCTGGAGTCACGGGACAGGGGTAGAAACTTTCTTT. Its protein product is CAWSHGTGVETFF.

This chain uses TRBV19 with TRBJ1-2; 8 bases match TRBD1. The CDR3 spans 13 residues. Germline trimming cut 3 bases from V and 8 bases from J; bases unmatched to any gene: 5. CDR1 is LNHDA and CDR2 is SQIVND in the germline V gene (reference sequence). The chain's CDR3 is CASSIDRGPGYTF. DNA for the CDR3: TGTGCCAGTAGTATCGACAGGGGACCGGGCTACACCTTC.

The chain uses TRBV27 and TRBJ2-7; possibly TRBD1 for D (5 bases). V was cut by 6 bases and J by 6 bases, with 18 bases left in between. The CDR3 covers 14 residues. Germline V gene sequence: CDR1 MNHEY, CDR2 SMNVEV (reference sequence). CDR3 sequence (DNA): TGTGCCAGCAGCTACTCAGGGCGGATGGGCGAGCAGTACTTC. It encodes CASSYSGRMGEQYF.

This chain uses TRBV25-1 with TRBJ1-6, with TRBD1 identical over 7 bases. CDR3 length: 14 amino acids. The V gene end was trimmed by 3 bases and the J gene end by 8 bases; junction bases not matched to a gene: 4. Germline assignment: CDR1 MGHDK and CDR2 SYGVNS. CDR3 coding DNA: TGTGCCAGCAGTGAGACAGGGATCGATTCACCCCTCCACTTT. Translated: CASSETGIDSPLHF.

The chain has TRBV29-1 and TRBJ2-7, with 8 bases aligning to TRBD1. This CDR3 contains 12 residues. The germline CDR1 and CDR2 sequences are SQVTM and ANQGSEA. V shed 7 bases and J 5 bases; nucleotides not matched to a gene: 7. The CDR3 protein is CSAAGGQHEQYF. The CDR3, as DNA: TGCAGCGCTGCAGGGGGCCAGCACGAGCAGTACTTC.

The gene calls are TRBV9 and TRBJ1-2; D is unclear. V was trimmed by 3 bases and J by 4 bases, leaving 10 bases between them. The CDR3 sequence is 13 residues long. CDR1 is SGDLS, CDR2 YYNGEE, per germline. The CDR3 DNA reads as TGTGCCAGCAGCGCCCGCACTTCCTATGGCTACACCTTC. Its protein is CASSARTSYGYTF.

CDR3 coding DNA: TGCGCCAGCAGCTTCCTTGGGGCGGCCGCCACAGATACGCAGTATTTT. It yields the protein CASSFLGAAATDTQYF. The J gene is TRBJ2-3, the V gene TRBV5-1; maybe TRBD1 (5 bases). The CDR3 loop spans 16 amino acids. V lost 2 bases and J lost 2, with 15 bases in between. Germline V gene sequence: CDR1 SGHRS, CDR2 YFSETQ.